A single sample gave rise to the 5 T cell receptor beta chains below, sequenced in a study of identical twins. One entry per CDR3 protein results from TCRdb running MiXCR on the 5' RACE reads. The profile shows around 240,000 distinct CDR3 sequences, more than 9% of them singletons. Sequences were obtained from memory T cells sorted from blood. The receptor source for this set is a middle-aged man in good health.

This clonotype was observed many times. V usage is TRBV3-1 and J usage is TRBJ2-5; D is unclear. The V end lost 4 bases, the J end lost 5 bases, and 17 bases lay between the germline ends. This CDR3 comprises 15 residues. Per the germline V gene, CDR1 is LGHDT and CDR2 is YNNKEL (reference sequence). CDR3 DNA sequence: TGTGCCAGCAGCCCCTCACCCTATGGTTCGGAGACCCAGTACTTC. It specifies CASSPSPYGSETQYF.

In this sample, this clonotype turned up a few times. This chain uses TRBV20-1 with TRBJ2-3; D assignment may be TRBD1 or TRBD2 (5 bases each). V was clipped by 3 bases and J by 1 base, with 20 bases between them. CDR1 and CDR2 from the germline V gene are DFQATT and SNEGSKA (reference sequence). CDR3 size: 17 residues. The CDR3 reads CSARLPLLTGRTDTQYF. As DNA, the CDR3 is TGCAGTGCTAGGCTGCCATTGTTGACGGGGCGCACAGATACGCAGTATTTT.

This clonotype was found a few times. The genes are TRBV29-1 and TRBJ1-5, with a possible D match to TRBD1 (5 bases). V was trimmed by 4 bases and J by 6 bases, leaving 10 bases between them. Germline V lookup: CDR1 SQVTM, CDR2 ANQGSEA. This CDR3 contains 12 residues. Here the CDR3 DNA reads TGCAGCGTTGGAGGGGTCGGTCAGCCCCAGCATTTT. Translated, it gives CSVGGVGQPQHF.

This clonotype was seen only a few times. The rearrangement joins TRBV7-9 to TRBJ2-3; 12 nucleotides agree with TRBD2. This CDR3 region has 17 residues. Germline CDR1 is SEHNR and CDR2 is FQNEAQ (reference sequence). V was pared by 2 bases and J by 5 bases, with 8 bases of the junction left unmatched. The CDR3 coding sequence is TGTGCCAGCAGCTTACTCGCCCTACTAGCGGGAGGAGATACGCAGTATTTT. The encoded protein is CASSLLALLAGGDTQYF.

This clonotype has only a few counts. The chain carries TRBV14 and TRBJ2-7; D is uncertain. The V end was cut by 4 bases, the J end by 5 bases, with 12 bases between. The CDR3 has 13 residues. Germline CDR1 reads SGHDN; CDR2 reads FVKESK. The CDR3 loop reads CASSLMGGDEQYF. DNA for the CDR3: TGTGCCAGCAGCCTCATGGGCGGCGACGAGCAGTACTTC.